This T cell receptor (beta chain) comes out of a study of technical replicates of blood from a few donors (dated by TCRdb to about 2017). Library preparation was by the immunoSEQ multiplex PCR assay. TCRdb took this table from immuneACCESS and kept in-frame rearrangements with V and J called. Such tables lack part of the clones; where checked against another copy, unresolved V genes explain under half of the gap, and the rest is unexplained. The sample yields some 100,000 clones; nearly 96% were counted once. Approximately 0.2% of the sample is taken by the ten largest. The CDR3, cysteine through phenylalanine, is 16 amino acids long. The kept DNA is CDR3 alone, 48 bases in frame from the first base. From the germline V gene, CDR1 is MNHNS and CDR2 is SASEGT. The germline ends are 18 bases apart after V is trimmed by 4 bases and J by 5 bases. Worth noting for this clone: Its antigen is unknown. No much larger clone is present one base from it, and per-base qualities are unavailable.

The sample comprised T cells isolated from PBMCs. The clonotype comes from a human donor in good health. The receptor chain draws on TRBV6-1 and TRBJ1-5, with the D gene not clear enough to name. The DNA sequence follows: TGTGCCAGCAGTGGCCATTGGCAGGCAACGGATCAGCCCCAGCATTTT. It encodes CASSGHWQATDQPQHF.